The clone carrying this T cell receptor (beta chain) was seen ten or more times. This record belongs to a study of CD8 T cells in ankylosing spondylitis. Germline V CDR1 and CDR2: DFQATT, SNEGSKA (reference sequence). V was clipped by 2 bases and J by 1 base, with 10 bases between them. The CDR3 runs to 14 residues. By quantitative 5'-RACE with molecular barcodes, the TCR beta libraries were made. MiXCR, applied by TCRdb to the 5' RACE reads, yields one record per CDR3 protein. Of under 250,000 distinct CDR3 sequences detected, approximately 24% appear once; the ten largest clones hold under 7%. The sequence was obtained from a male donor with ankylosing spondylitis or in good health (not recorded which). This chain links TRBV20-1 with TRBJ2-3; D remains unclear. The sequenced sample was blood, either unsorted or a sorted T cell fraction (not recorded which). The CDR3 loop is CSARPPRGTDTQYF. The CDR3 coding sequence is TGCAGTGCTAGACCCCCTCGTGGCACAGATACGCAGTATTTT.